This entry concerns a single T cell receptor beta chain. The CDR3 length is 13 residues. Germline assignment: CDR1 SQVTM and CDR2 ANQGSEA. Trimming cost V 6 bases and J 8 bases, with 19 bases left between them. TCRdb's copy holds only in-frame clones and misses some; the assay was immunoSEQ multiplex PCR. The repertoire holds 400,000 to 450,000 clones, with more than 80% as singletons. This specimen comes from a study of blood T cell repertoires in COVID-19. Study in general: The cDNA or gDNA used as material had been derived from T cells, B-cell-depleted T cells, or PBMCs.

The sequenced material came from PBMCs or T cells enriched from blood (not recorded which). The TCR was taken from a man aged 25-45 years who had recovered from COVID-19. The genes are TRBV29-1 and TRBJ1-2, with unresolved D. CDR3 nucleotides: TGCAGCGTGCCTCCGACGGGAAGAGGGGGCTACACCTTC. Encoded protein: CSVPPTGRGGYTF.